The 10 T cell receptor beta chains presented below share a single source sample, sequenced in a study of PD-1 blockade in classical Hodgkin lymphoma. Assay: immunoSEQ multiplex PCR; the TCRdb copy retains only in-frame clones and omits some. The sample comprises tens of thousands of clones, around four fifths of which are singletons, and roughly 35% rests with the top ten. Time point noted: cycle 4 day 1 (C4D1), after 6 weeks of nivolumab. Every patient had relapsed following autologous stem cell transplantation, and cohorts differed in brentuximab vedotin exposure. The sample in question was peripheral blood mononuclear cells (PBMCs), obtained before the fourth cycle of nivolumab. These receptors originate from a human donor with classical Hodgkin lymphoma.

The sample holds one count of this clone. The V and J genes are TRBV5-4 and TRBJ2-6; TRBD1 agrees at 9 bases. The V gene's germline CDR1 is SGHNT and CDR2 YYREEE (reference sequence). CDR3 size: 16 residues. V dropped 4 bases and J dropped 4; count of bases not matched to a gene: 6. CDR3 coding DNA: TGTGCCAGCAGCCCACAGGGGGCGCAAGGGGCCAACGTCCTGACTTTC. It codes for CASSPQGAQGANVLTF.

V is TRBV2 and J is TRBJ2-1; a weak D match, TRBD1 (6 bases). Per germline, CDR1 SNHLY and CDR2 FYNNEI. There are 14 residues in the CDR3. V was cut by 6 bases and J by 6 bases, with 15 bases left in between. As DNA, the CDR3 is TGTGCCAGCAGCCGAGGACAGATATTCAATGAGCAGTTCTTC. Amino acid sequence: CASSRGQIFNEQFF.

The sample holds one count of this clone. The V call is TRBV7-6, the J call TRBJ2-7; 7 bases align to TRBD1. CDR1 is SGHVS, CDR2 FNYEAQ, per germline. This CDR3 has 15 amino acids. J was trimmed by 0 bases and V by 5 bases; bases with no gene match: 7. CDR3 coding DNA: TGTGCCAGCAGCCCTGGACAGGACAGCTCCTACGAGCAGTACTTC. Its translation: CASSPGQDSSYEQYF.

V gene TRBV7-2 combines with J gene TRBJ2-1, with D uncertain. Trimming pared 5 bases from V and 8 bases from J, leaving 13 bases between. The CDR3 loop spans 13 amino acids. Germline CDR1 reads SGHTA; CDR2 reads FQGNSA. The CDR3 reads CASSLYGSDEQFF. The DNA of the CDR3 is TGTGCCAGCAGCCTCTACGGGTCCGATGAGCAGTTCTTC.

Written as DNA, the CDR3 is TGTGCCAGCAGCCCCGGGACAGGGGGCTTTAACACTGAAGCTTTCTTT. It translates to CASSPGTGGFNTEAFF. The chain is built from TRBV13 and TRBJ1-1; 12 bases line up with TRBD1. The length of the CDR3 is 16 residues. Germline lookup yields CDR1 PRHDT and CDR2 FYEKMQ (reference sequence). Trimming removed 5 bases from V and 2 bases from J; junction bases left unmatched: 6.

The V call is TRBV6-5, the J call TRBJ1-2; perhaps TRBD1 as D (5 bases). Per germline, CDR1 MNHEY and CDR2 SVGAGI. The V and J ends lost 2 bases and 3 bases respectively, with 13 bases between them. The CDR3 is made up of 15 amino acids. CDR3: CASSYTPQGYYGYTF. The CDR3 nucleotides are TGTGCCAGCAGTTACACCCCCCAGGGCTACTATGGCTACACCTTC.

V is TRBV7-9 and J is TRBJ1-2; no definite D call. Germline lookup yields CDR1 SEHNR and CDR2 FQNEAQ (reference sequence). Trimming took 5 bases from V and 6 from J, leaving 13 bases between them. The CDR3 length is 13 residues. This CDR3 reads CASSPSGSDGYTF. Here the CDR3 DNA reads TGTGCCAGCAGCCCCTCGGGTAGCGATGGCTACACCTTC.

This sequence joins TRBV7-2 and TRBJ1-5, with no clear D. Germline V gene sequence: CDR1 SGHTA, CDR2 FQGNSA. The CDR3 runs 13 residues. Trimming took 0 bases from V and 6 from J, leaving 6 bases between them. CDR3 amino acids: CASSLAFGQPQHF. As DNA, the CDR3 is TGTGCCAGCAGCTTAGCCTTCGGTCAGCCCCAGCATTTT.

The J gene is TRBJ1-2, the V gene TRBV11-2; 7 bases are shared with TRBD1. Germline CDR1 and CDR2: SGHAT and FQNNGV. This CDR3 comprises 14 residues. After removal of 0 bases from V and 7 bases from J, the junction contained 5 bases not matched to a gene. For the CDR3, the DNA is TGTGCCAGCAGCTTAGAGGAGGGGGCGCGTGGCTACACCTTC. Translated: CASSLEEGARGYTF.

This chain links TRBV28 with TRBJ1-1; D not resolved. CDR3 length: 12 amino acids. Germline-derived CDR1 and CDR2 are MDHEN and SYDVKM. V lost 2 bases and J lost 9, with 10 bases in between. The CDR3 nucleotides are TGTGCCAGCAGTTTAGGAGGCCTACAAGCTTTCTTT. It translates to CASSLGGLQAFF.